This T cell receptor (beta chain) was obtained from a study of blood T cell repertoires in COVID-19. Sequenced by immunoSEQ multiplex PCR; TCRdb stores in-frame clones only, minus some. The repertoire has under 300,000 clones, approximately 87% of them found once; the top ten carry 5.5% to 8%. J lost 4 bases, V lost 7 bases, and 6 bases had no gene match. CDR3 length equals 14 residues. Germline V CDR1 and CDR2: LNHDA, SQIVND (reference sequence). This chain uses TRBV19 with TRBJ2-2; 7 bases match TRBD1. The sequence derives from a man between 60 and 75 years old with acute or convalescent COVID-19. Sequencing was done on a sample of peripheral blood. The chain's CDR3 is CASTLTGVTGELFF. The CDR3 nucleotides are TGTGCCAGTACCTTAACAGGGGTCACCGGGGAGCTGTTTTTT.